This section outlines one T cell receptor (beta chain) sequence together with its context. Its antigen is unidentified. This sample was taken from a study of T cell responses to AZD1222 COVID-19 vaccine. Study results and caveats: Donors were chiefly white British, with a greater number of females, and clonal diversity was perhaps underestimated. Vaccination with two AZD1222 doses was followed by a rise in Spike-specific TCR breadth and depth.

The CDR3 loop spans 15 amino acids. The germline CDR1 and CDR2 sequences are SGHKS and YYEKEE (reference sequence). Trimming cost V 0 bases and J 1 base; bases outside gene matches: 1. The table came from immunoSEQ multiplex PCR; TCRdb's copy has only in-frame clones and leaves some out. This table holds about 120,000 clones, roughly 87% found once. The J gene is TRBJ1-5, the V gene TRBV5-5; 7 bases align to TRBD1. This receptor was identified in an adult in good health. This specimen was peripheral blood, taken on day 0 of AZD1222 vaccination. CDR3 sequence reads: CASSLATGSNQPQHF. The CDR3 region has the DNA TGTGCCAGCAGCTTGGCGACAGGGAGCAATCAGCCCCAGCATTTT.